Below are 24 T cell receptor beta chains sequenced from a single sample in a study of CD8+ T cells in alopecia areata. RNA was extracted and reverse transcribed into cDNA as the sequencing template. Repertoires were generated with immunoSEQ multiplex PCR, while TCRdb's copy carries only in-frame clones and drops some. Among 120,000 to 150,000 clones listed, around two thirds were seen once. Sample: CD8+ T cells sorted from blood. Receptors originate from a human donor in good health.

This chain links TRBV6-6 with TRBJ2-7, with D uncertain. There are 13 residues in the CDR3. V lost 3 bases and J lost 3, with 9 bases in between. The germline V gene encodes CDR1 MNHNY and CDR2 SVGAGI (reference sequence). This chain's CDR3 is CASSYLSDYEQYF. In DNA form, the CDR3 reads TGTGCCAGCAGTTATCTAAGCGACTACGAGCAGTACTTC.

V gene TRBV5-1 combines with J gene TRBJ2-7; a possible D gene is TRBD1 (6 bases). CDR1 is SGHRS and CDR2 is YFSETQ in the germline V gene. Trimming removed 1 base from V and 1 base from J, with 12 bases in between. This CDR3 region has 15 residues. The CDR3 DNA sequence: TGCGCCAGCAGCTTGTGGGCAGGGGCTTCCTACGAGCAGTACTTC. Protein product: CASSLWAGASYEQYF. Full variable domain (missing parts from reference TRBV5-1 and TRBJ2-7): KAGVTQTPRYLIKTRGQQVTLSCSPISGHRSVSWYQQTPGQGLQFLFEYFSETQRNKGNFPGRFSGRQFSNSRSEMNVSTLELGDSALYLCASSLWAGASYEQYFGPGTRLTVT.

CDR3 DNA sequence: TGTGCCAGCACTACCGGGACCGAGATTTTAGCCAAAAACATTCAGTACTTC. Translated: CASTTGTEILAKNIQYF. The chain uses TRBV27 and TRBJ2-4, with D perhaps being TRBD1 or TRBD2 (5 bases each). Per germline, CDR1 MNHEY and CDR2 SMNVEV (reference sequence). V was pared by 7 bases and J by 0 bases, with 19 bases between. The CDR3 consists of 17 residues.

This clone was recorded many times. The chain combines TRBV6-4 with TRBJ2-2, with 12 positions matching TRBD2. The J segment lost 3 bases and the V segment lost 5 bases, leaving 7 bases of the junction unmatched. The CDR3 runs 17 residues. Germline CDR1 MRHNA, CDR2 SNTAGT. Here the CDR3 DNA reads TGTGCCAGCAGTCCCGCTAGCGGGAGGGCCGACACCGGGGAGCTGTTTTTT. It encodes CASSPASGRADTGELFF.

This clone was counted a few times. The chain links TRBV7-9 to TRBJ2-7; 8 bases line up with TRBD2. The germline gives CDR1 SEHNR, CDR2 FQNEAQ (reference sequence). Trimming at V came to 8 bases and at J to 2 bases, leaving 8 bases not matched to a gene. The CDR3 runs to 14 residues. The CDR3 sequence: CASLGLAPPYEQYF. DNA for the CDR3: TGTGCCAGCCTTGGACTAGCACCGCCCTACGAGCAGTACTTC.

This clone was detected only once. The rearrangement links TRBV30 to TRBJ1-1; 7 bases are a match to TRBD1. The CDR3 consists of 13 residues. Germline V gene lookup returns CDR1 GTSNPN and CDR2 SVGIG (reference sequence). The trim removed 6 bases at V and 6 bases at J, leaving 10 bases unmatched. CDR3 bases: TGTGCCTGTATACAGGGGAGCAAGCCTGAAGCTTTCTTT. Translated, it gives CACIQGSKPEAFF. The full variable domain, with the rest looked up from reference TRBV30 and TRBJ1-1, is SQTIHQWPATLVQPVGSPLSLECTVEGTSNPNLYWYRQAAGRGLQLLFYSVGIGQISSEVPQNLSASRPQDRQFILSSKKLLLSDSGFYLCACIQGSKPEAFFGQGTRLTVV.

The rearrangement joins TRBV29-1 to TRBJ2-1, with a tentative D call TRBD1 (5 bases). Trimming removed 1 base at V and 1 base at J, with 8 bases between. Germline CDR1 and CDR2: SQVTM and ANQGSEA. This CDR3 comprises 14 residues. This CDR3 is CSVEGGGSYNEQFF. Here the CDR3 DNA reads TGCAGCGTTGAAGGGGGCGGTTCCTACAATGAGCAGTTCTTC.

The chain combines TRBV7-8 with TRBJ2-1; D is undetermined. V gave up 1 base and J gave up 2 bases, with 9 bases separating them. Germline V gene data show CDR1 as SGHVS and CDR2 as FQNEAQ. The CDR3 sequence is 15 residues long. Written as DNA, the CDR3 is TGTGCCAGCAGCTTAGACAGTTCCACCTACAATGAGCAGTTCTTC. Protein sequence: CASSLDSSTYNEQFF.

The CDR3 region is CSVDDFYEAFF. The CDR3 DNA sequence: TGCAGCGTTGATGACTTCTACGAAGCTTTCTTT. J is TRBJ1-1 and V is TRBV29-1; D is unresolved. Trimming left V 3 bases short and J 8 bases short, with 10 bases between. The CDR3 runs 11 residues. Germline V gene sequence: CDR1 SQVTM, CDR2 ANQGSEA.

The CDR3 sequence is CASSVDPGSSYEQYF. The CDR3 nucleotides are TGTGCCAGCAGCGTAGATCCGGGTAGCTCCTACGAGCAGTACTTC. The rearrangement uses TRBV9 and TRBJ2-7; D not certain. Trimming took 0 bases from V and 0 from J, leaving 10 bases between them. The CDR3 runs 15 residues. CDR1 is SGDLS, CDR2 YYNGEE, per germline.

The J gene is TRBJ2-1, the V gene TRBV7-9, with 11 bases fitting TRBD2. CDR3 length: 15 residues. J was trimmed by 7 bases and V by 2 bases; bases with no gene match: 4. In germline, CDR1 is SEHNR, CDR2 FQNEAQ (reference sequence). CDR3 amino acids: CASSLSRTSGNEQFF. For the CDR3, the DNA is TGTGCCAGCAGCTTATCGAGGACTAGCGGGAATGAGCAGTTCTTC.

The chain links TRBV30 to TRBJ2-7; D is perhaps TRBD1 (6 bases). This CDR3 is built from 12 residues. The V gene lost 2 bases and the J gene lost 4 bases, with 9 bases spanning the gap. The germline V gene encodes CDR1 GTSNPN and CDR2 SVGIG (reference sequence). The CDR3: CAWSMQGYEQYF. The CDR3, as DNA: TGTGCCTGGAGTATGCAGGGGTACGAGCAGTACTTC.

The table lists this clone with a few counts. This sequence joins TRBV6-5 and TRBJ2-1; D perhaps matches TRBD1 (6 bases). Germline V gives CDR1 MNHEY, CDR2 SVGAGI. The CDR3 extends over 15 amino acids. V was cut by 4 bases and J by 7 bases, with 17 bases left in between. This chain's CDR3 is CASSSLDSTINEQFF. The DNA of the CDR3 is TGTGCCAGCAGTTCCCTGGACAGTACAATTAATGAGCAGTTCTTC.

The rearrangement links TRBV7-9 to TRBJ2-1, with 7 bases fitting TRBD2. CDR3 length: 16 amino acids. Trimming cost V 1 base and J 1 base; bases outside gene matches: 4. Germline V gene lookup returns CDR1 SEHNR and CDR2 FQNEAQ (reference sequence). The CDR3 reads CASSLDVGGSYNEQFF. The DNA of the CDR3 is TGTGCCAGCAGCTTAGACGTGGGAGGGTCCTACAATGAGCAGTTCTTC.

The rearrangement links TRBV5-1 to TRBJ2-7; D not certain. The CDR3 runs 14 residues. Looked up from germline, CDR1 is SGHRS and CDR2 is YFSETQ. V gave up 0 bases and J gave up 4 bases, with 11 bases separating them. In DNA, the CDR3 is TGCGCCAGCAGCTTGGCCGCACCTTTTTACGAGCAGTACTTC. It specifies CASSLAAPFYEQYF. Combining the CDR3 with reference TRBV5-1 and TRBJ2-7 gives the whole variable domain KAGVTQTPRYLIKTRGQQVTLSCSPISGHRSVSWYQQTPGQGLQFLFEYFSETQRNKGNFPGRFSGRQFSNSRSEMNVSTLELGDSALYLCASSLAAPFYEQYFGPGTRLTVT.

The chain carries TRBV29-1 and TRBJ2-3; TRBD2 aligns across 16 bases. With V trimmed by 5 bases and J by 0 bases, 11 bases remained unmatched. CDR3 length: 19 residues. The germline V gene has CDR1 SQVTM and CDR2 ANQGSEA. This chain's CDR3 is CSVKGLGTSGRASTDTQYF. DNA of the CDR3: TGCAGCGTTAAAGGGCTGGGGACTAGCGGGAGGGCCAGCACAGATACGCAGTATTTT.

J is TRBJ2-1 and V is TRBV6-5; TRBD2 agrees at 9 bases. V lost 4 bases, J lost 4 bases, and 2 bases stayed unmatched. The CDR3 runs to 14 residues. Per germline, CDR1 MNHEY and CDR2 SVGAGI. The CDR3 nucleotides read TGTGCCAGCAGTTTGACTAGCGGTTACAATGAGCAGTTCTTC. Its translation is CASSLTSGYNEQFF.

The chain is built from TRBV4-1 and TRBJ1-2; 8 bases align to TRBD1. This CDR3 is 16 amino acids long. CDR1 and CDR2 (germline): MGHRA, YSYEKL. V shed 4 bases and J 1 base; nucleotides not matched to a gene: 8. CDR3 protein: CASSLRTGTINYGYTF. CDR3 in DNA: TGCGCCAGCAGCCTGCGGACAGGGACGATTAACTATGGCTACACCTTC.

This clone was seen just once. The chain combines TRBV11-2 with TRBJ1-2, with 7 positions matching TRBD1. The CDR3 runs to 17 residues. V shed 1 base and J 1 base; nucleotides not matched to a gene: 9. Germline CDR1 and CDR2: SGHAT and FQNNGV. This CDR3 is CASSLGPTDRSNYGYTF. The CDR3 DNA reads as TGTGCCAGCAGCTTAGGGCCCACGGACAGGAGTAACTATGGCTACACCTTC.

V gene TRBV5-1 combines with J gene TRBJ1-1, with D unclear. The germline V and J ends were trimmed by 0 bases and 11 bases, with 11 bases remaining between them. Per germline, CDR1 SGHRS and CDR2 YFSETQ. The CDR3 extends over 12 amino acids. CDR3 residues: CASSLDTTAAFF. The CDR3 DNA reads TGCGCCAGCAGCTTGGACACCACGGCGGCTTTCTTT.

CDR3 residues: CASSQPGQGERYEQYF. The DNA for the CDR3 is TGTGCCAGCAGCCAACCGGGACAGGGGGAACGGTACGAGCAGTACTTC. The chain employs TRBV7-9 and TRBJ2-7; the match to TRBD1 covers 11 bases. CDR3 length equals 16 residues. The germline V gene has CDR1 SEHNR and CDR2 FQNEAQ (reference sequence). The ends lost 5 bases at V and 4 bases at J; junction bases unmatched: 10.

This chain connects TRBV15 to TRBJ1-1; D gene ambiguous. The CDR3 totals 13 residues. Per germline, CDR1 LNHNV and CDR2 YYDKDF (reference sequence). Deletions cut 1 base from V and 3 bases from J, with 6 bases between. The CDR3 spells CATSRVADTEAFF. CDR3 DNA sequence: TGTGCCACCAGCAGAGTCGCGGACACTGAAGCTTTCTTT.

The chain links TRBV27 to TRBJ2-3, with D possibly matching TRBD1 (6 bases). V dropped 2 bases and J dropped 5 bases, with 11 bases sitting between them. The length of the CDR3 is 14 residues. Looked up from germline, CDR1 is MNHEY and CDR2 is SMNVEV (reference sequence). CDR3 DNA sequence: TGTGCCAGCAGTTTACAGGGGTGGGGAGATACGCAGTATTTT. It encodes CASSLQGWGDTQYF.

This rearrangement joins TRBV29-1 to TRBJ2-6; maybe TRBD2 (6 bases). Trimming cost V 5 bases and J 1 base, with 18 bases left between them. In germline, CDR1 is SQVTM, CDR2 ANQGSEA. CDR3 size: 17 residues. The DNA for the CDR3 is TGCAGCGTTCCCCTAAGGGCGGGAATATCTGGGGCCAACGTCCTGACTTTC. Residues: CSVPLRAGISGANVLTF.